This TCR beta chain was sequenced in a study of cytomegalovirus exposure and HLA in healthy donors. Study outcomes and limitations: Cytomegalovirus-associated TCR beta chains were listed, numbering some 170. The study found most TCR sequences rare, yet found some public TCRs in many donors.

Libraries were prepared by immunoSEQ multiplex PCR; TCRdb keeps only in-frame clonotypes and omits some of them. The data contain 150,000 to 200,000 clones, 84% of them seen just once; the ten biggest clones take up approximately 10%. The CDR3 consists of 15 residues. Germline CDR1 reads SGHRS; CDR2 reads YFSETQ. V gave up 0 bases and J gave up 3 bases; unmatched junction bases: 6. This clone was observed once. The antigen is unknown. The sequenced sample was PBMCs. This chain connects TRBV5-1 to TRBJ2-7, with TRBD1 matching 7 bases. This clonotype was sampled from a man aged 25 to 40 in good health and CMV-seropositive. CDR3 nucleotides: TGCGCCAGCAGCTTGGGCCTACAGGGGAACTACGAGCAGTACTTC. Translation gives CASSLGLQGNYEQYF.